This T cell receptor (beta chain) was recovered during a study of memory CD4+ T cells and cytomegalovirus serostatus. Study-wide findings and caveats: CD4+ memory repertoires contained about 40% of the roughly 150 reported CMV TCRbeta sequences. The CMV-associated TCR signature appears largely within the CD4+ memory repertoire.

About this clone itself: Its target is unknown.

The sort gate was single viable CD3+CD4+CD8-CD45RO+ cells for memory CD4+ T cells. Serum IgG to CMV pp150, pp28, p38 and p52 defined serostatus. Positive selection with CD4 microbeads enriched total CD4+ T cells. Repertoires were generated with immunoSEQ multiplex PCR, while TCRdb's copy carries only in-frame clones and drops some. The sample includes tens of thousands of clones, approximately 77% of them seen just once. Trimming took 10 bases from V and 2 from J, leaving 11 bases between them. The CDR3 loop spans 12 amino acids. From germline, CDR1 is ENHRY and CDR2 SYGVKD. The sample was memory CD4+ T cells from blood. The receptor was derived from an adult in good health and CMV-seronegative. Some clones in this sample may be carry-over from other donors' samples. The gene calls are TRBV10-3 and TRBJ1-2; D possibly corresponds to TRBD1 (5 bases). This CDR3 reads CATAQGNYGYTF. CDR3 nucleotides: TGTGCCACCGCCCAGGGCAACTATGGCTACACCTTC.